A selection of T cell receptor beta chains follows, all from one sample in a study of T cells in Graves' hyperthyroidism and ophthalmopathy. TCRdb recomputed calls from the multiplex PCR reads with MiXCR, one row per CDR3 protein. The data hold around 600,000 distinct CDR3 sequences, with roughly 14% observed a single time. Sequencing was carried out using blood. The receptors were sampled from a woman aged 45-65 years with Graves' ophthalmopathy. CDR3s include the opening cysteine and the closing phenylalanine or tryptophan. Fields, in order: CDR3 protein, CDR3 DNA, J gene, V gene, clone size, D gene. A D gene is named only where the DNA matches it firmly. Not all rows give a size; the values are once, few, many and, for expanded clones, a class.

CASSLGLAGGPSEQFF | TGCGCCAGCAGCTTGGGACTAGCGGGAGGGCCTAGTGAGCAGTTCTTC | TRBJ2-1 | TRBV5-1 | many | TRBD2
CAISEARGSSNQPQHF | TGTGCCATCAGTGAAGCGCGAGGGTCTAGCAATCAGCCCCAGCATTTT | TRBJ1-5 | TRBV10-3 | many | NA
CASSPPTRGRGNEQFF | TGTGCCAGCAGCCCCCCGACTAGGGGTAGGGGCAATGAGCAGTTCTTC | TRBJ2-1 | TRBV7-2 | many | NA
CASSVEAGEHEQYF | TGTGCCAGCAGCGTCGAGGCGGGAGAGCACGAGCAGTACTTC | TRBJ2-7 | TRBV6-4 | few | TRBD2
CASSLKGPGDTQYF | TGTGCCAGCAGCTTAAAGGGCCCCGGGGATACGCAGTATTTT | TRBJ2-3 | TRBV7-3 | NA | NA
CASSGHSGSSTDTQYF | TGTGCCAGCAGTGGACATAGCGGGAGTAGCACAGATACGCAGTATTTT | TRBJ2-3 | TRBV7-3 | many | TRBD2
CSPGTSGSNHEQYF | TGCAGCCCCGGGACTAGCGGGAGCAACCACGAGCAGTACTTC | TRBJ2-7 | TRBV29-1 | many | TRBD2
CAWNRGSWGYEQYF | TGTGCCTGGAACAGGGGCAGTTGGGGTTACGAGCAGTACTTC | TRBJ2-7 | TRBV30 | NA | TRBD1
CASSAWDRATDTQYF | TGTGCCAGCAGTGCTTGGGACAGGGCCACAGATACGCAGTATTTT | TRBJ2-3 | TRBV6-1 | many | TRBD1
CASSGTRNTDTQYF | TGTGCCAGCTCCGGGACTAGAAACACAGATACGCAGTATTTT | TRBJ2-3 | TRBV6-2/TRBV6-3 | NA | TRBD2
CSARDIGQGNTGELFF | TGCAGTGCTAGAGATATCGGACAGGGGAACACCGGGGAGCTGTTTTTT | TRBJ2-2 | TRBV20-1 | few | TRBD1
CATSDTTRINEQFF | TGTGCCACCAGTGATACCACTCGGATTAATGAGCAGTTCTTC | TRBJ2-1 | TRBV24-1 | many | NA
CASSLDRGVSYNEQFF | TGCGCCAGCAGCTTGGACAGGGGGGTGTCCTACAATGAGCAGTTCTTC | TRBJ2-1 | TRBV5-1 | many | TRBD1
CASSYGKQGYGYTF | TGTGCCAGCAGTTATGGGAAGCAGGGCTATGGCTACACCTTC | TRBJ1-2 | TRBV2 | many | NA
CASSSSGRARRQFF | TGTGCCAGCTCGTCTAGCGGGAGGGCAAGGCGGCAGTTCTTC | TRBJ2-1 | TRBV18 | many | TRBD2
CSARPGLATYEQYF | TGCAGTGCTAGACCGGGACTAGCAACCTACGAGCAGTACTTC | TRBJ2-7 | TRBV20-1 | many | TRBD2
CASRPRGAGANVLTF | TGTGCCAGCAGGCCAAGAGGAGCTGGGGCCAACGTCCTGACTTTC | TRBJ2-6 | TRBV7-3 | few | NA
CATSMSRRDGYTF | TGTGCCACCTCCATGAGCCGACGGGATGGCTACACCTTC | TRBJ1-2 | TRBV15 | NA | NA
CSVGWDRGPYNEQFF | TGCAGCGTTGGGTGGGACAGGGGCCCCTACAATGAGCAGTTCTTC | TRBJ2-1 | TRBV29-1 | few | TRBD1
CSARTGGSPYGFTF | TGCAGTGCTAGGACAGGGGGCTCGCCCTATGGCTTCACCTTC | TRBJ1-2 | TRBV20-1 | NA | TRBD1
CASSLSSGISYEQYF | TGTGCCAGCAGCTTGTCTAGCGGGATATCCTACGAGCAGTACTTC | TRBJ2-7 | TRBV7-2 | many | TRBD2
CASSLAPGAPINEQFF | TGTGCCAGCAGCTTAGCACCAGGGGCCCCGATCAATGAGCAGTTCTTC | TRBJ2-1 | TRBV7-3 | many | NA